The clone carrying this TCR beta chain was counted between two and nine times. Its target is unknown. The record originates from a study of T cells after yellow fever vaccination. Overall study results and limits: The study found a weaker secondary response that peaked faster, day 5 versus 15. Clonotypes shared by both compartments, CD4 and CD8, made up a small share.

Generation of TCR cDNA used 5'RACE template switching (which added a universal primer site and UMIs). TCRdb called the 5' RACE reads again in MiXCR, with one record for every CDR3 protein. This sample has a few hundred thousand distinct CDR3 sequences; roughly 4.8% occur once, and the top ten carry less than 3.5%. J lost 5 bases, V lost 5 bases, and 8 bases had no gene match. This CDR3 is 14 amino acids long. The germline V gene has CDR1 MNHNY and CDR2 SVGAGI (reference sequence). The TCR sequence derives from a man between 18 and 29 years old who received the YFV17D yellow fever vaccine. The V and J genes are TRBV6-6 and TRBJ2-5, with 7 bases lining up with TRBD1. This sample comprised CD4+ T cells sorted from PBMCs, obtained on the day of the yellow fever booster vaccination. CDR3 region: CASSPDRVLETQYF. The CDR3 bases are TGTGCCAGCAGTCCTGACAGGGTCCTGGAGACCCAGTACTTC.